What follows describes a single T cell receptor beta chain. Antigen: not known. CDR1 is MGHDK and CDR2 is SYGVNS in the germline V gene. This CDR3 is built from 13 residues. Trimming cost V 4 bases and J 5 bases, with 11 bases left between them. The sample is drawn from a study of lymphopenia after photon versus proton radiotherapy. General study findings and limits: Oligoclonal CD8+ Temra expansion after nadir drove photon patients' diversity drop.

Generated by immunoSEQ multiplex PCR, the TCRdb table keeps only in-frame clones and is missing some. The sample has 160,000 or so clones, 75% to 90% seen once. Sequenced here: peripheral blood, sampled from a patient treated with photon-based radiotherapy. V is TRBV25-1 and J is TRBJ2-5; D uncertain. The clonotype was recovered from a man in his fifties or sixties with gastric cancer. CDR3 sequence (DNA): TGTGCCAGCAGTGGCCATGGCAGGGAGACCCAGTACTTC. This translates into CASSGHGRETQYF.